This T cell receptor (beta chain) was identified during a study of T cell clonotyping in hematopoietic cell transplantation. The CDR3 is made up of 16 amino acids. In germline, CDR1 is SEHNR, CDR2 FQNEAQ (reference sequence). Deletions cut 2 bases from V and 4 bases from J, with 17 bases between. There are a few counts of this clone. Here immunoSEQ multiplex PCR was the method, and the copy in TCRdb shows in-frame clones only, minus some. The sample holds about 9,400 clones, almost 80% seen once. This sequence originates from a male patient aged 35 to 55 who had an allogeneic stem cell transplant from a related donor, so the T cells may come from the graft donor. Some clones in this sample may be carry-over from other donors' samples. V usage is TRBV7-9 and J usage is TRBJ1-2; maybe TRBD1 (5 bases). The sequenced sample was PBMCs, obtained 180 days after allogeneic stem cell transplant. CDR3 in DNA: TGTGCCAGCAGCTTAATCGCTTGGGGCTTCGGCTATGGCTACACCTTC. As protein: CASSLIAWGFGYGYTF.